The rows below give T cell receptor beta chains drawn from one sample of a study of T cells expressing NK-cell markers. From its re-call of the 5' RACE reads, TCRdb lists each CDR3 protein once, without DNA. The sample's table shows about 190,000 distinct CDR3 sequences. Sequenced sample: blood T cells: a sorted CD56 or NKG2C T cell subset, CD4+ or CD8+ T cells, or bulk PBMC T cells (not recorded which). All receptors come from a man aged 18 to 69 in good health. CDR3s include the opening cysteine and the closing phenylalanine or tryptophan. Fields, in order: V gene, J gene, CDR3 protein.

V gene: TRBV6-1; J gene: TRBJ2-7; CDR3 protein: CASRGDWGYEQYF
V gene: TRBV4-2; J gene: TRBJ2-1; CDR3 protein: CASSRLAGGPQVEQFF
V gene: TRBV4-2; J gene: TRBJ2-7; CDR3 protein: CASSQTSGGFSYEQYF
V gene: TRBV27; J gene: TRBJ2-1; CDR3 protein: CASTEAGGSGQFF
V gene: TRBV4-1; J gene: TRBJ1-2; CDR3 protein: CASSQFTGPYGYTF
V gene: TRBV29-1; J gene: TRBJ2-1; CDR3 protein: CSVVPGTGRDNEQFF
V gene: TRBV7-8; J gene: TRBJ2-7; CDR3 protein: CASSLGAHGGYEQYF
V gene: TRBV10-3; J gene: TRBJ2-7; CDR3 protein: CAISKQGEVAEQYF
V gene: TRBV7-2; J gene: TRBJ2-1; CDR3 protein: CASSYGTSGNEQFF
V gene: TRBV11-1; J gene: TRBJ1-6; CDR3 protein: CASSRTGNNSPLHF
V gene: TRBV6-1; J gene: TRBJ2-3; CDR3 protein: CASSENMDTQYF
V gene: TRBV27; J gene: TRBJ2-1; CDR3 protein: CASSYARETYNEQFF
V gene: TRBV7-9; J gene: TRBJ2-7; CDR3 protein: CASSPSGRLKYF
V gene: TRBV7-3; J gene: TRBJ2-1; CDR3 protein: CASSSGTSVRSSYNEQFF
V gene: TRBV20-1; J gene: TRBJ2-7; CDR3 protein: CSATWRTGGQGEQYF
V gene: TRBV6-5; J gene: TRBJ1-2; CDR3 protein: CASSYSSGTVYGYTF
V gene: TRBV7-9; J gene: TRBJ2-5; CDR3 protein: CASSLGTSETQYF
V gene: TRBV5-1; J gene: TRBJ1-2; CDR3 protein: CASSLGPDGNYGYTF
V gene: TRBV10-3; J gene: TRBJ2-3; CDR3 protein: CAISELIWDRATSDTQYF
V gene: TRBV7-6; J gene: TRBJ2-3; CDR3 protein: CASSPESGGATDTQYF
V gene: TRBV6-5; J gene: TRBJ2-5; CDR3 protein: CASSFSRRGEETQYF
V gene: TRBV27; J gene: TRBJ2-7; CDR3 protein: CASSFLRQEKYEQYF
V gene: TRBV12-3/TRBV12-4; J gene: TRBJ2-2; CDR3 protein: CATLPEGAGPGELFF
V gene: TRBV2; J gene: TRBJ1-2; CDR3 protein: CASSPGRGNYYGYTF
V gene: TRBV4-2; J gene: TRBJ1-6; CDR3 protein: CASSQGGSPLHF
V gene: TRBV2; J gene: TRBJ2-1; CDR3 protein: CASRWRDYNEQFF
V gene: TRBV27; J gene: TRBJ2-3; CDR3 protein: CASSPWTGASTDTQYF
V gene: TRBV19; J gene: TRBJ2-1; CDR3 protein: CASSIDTIRGDRYNEQFF
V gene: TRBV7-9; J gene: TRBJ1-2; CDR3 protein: CASSFATEGDGYTF
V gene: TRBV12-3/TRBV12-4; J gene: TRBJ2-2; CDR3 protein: CASSPKSTGELFF
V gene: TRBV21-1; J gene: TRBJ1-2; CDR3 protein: CASSEDNRDLYGYTF
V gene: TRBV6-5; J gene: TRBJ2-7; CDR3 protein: CASSYNPGTVLYEQYF
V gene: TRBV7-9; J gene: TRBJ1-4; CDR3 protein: CASSFPGEKLFF
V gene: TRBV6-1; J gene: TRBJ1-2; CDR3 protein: CASSPYSVKADYGYTF
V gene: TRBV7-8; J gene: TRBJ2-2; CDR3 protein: CASSLVSSGVGELFF
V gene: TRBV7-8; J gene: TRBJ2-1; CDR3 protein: CASSAGTSPLYEQFF
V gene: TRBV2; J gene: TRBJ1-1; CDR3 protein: CASSFSFSLMNTEAFF
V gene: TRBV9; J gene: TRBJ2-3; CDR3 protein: CASSVGDRGFTDTQYF
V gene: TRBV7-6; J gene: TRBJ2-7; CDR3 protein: CASSPAPGGDYEQYF
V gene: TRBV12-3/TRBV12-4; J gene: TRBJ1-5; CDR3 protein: CASSFTQERQHF
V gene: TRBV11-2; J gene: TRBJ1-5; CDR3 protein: CASSLDGRDREIYQPQHF
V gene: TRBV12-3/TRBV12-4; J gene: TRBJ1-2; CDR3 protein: CASSPTFYGTIYGYTF
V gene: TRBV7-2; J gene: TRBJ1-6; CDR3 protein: CASSDEGRGRNSPLHF
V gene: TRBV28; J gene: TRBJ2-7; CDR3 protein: CASSPGQGAFEQYF
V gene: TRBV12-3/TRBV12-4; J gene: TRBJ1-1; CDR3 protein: CASSSPGQGTGTEAFF
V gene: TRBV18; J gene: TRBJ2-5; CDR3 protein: CASSSTGVGETQYF
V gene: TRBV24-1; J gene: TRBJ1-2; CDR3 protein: CATSDTGTASGYTF
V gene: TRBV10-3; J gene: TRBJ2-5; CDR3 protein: CAISDPTLTGTIQETQYF
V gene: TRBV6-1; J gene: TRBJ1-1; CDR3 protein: CASRAGFTEAFF
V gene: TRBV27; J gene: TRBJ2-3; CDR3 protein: CASSLYSLATIDTQYF
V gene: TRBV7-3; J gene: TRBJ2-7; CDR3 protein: CASSLLGTGSEQYF
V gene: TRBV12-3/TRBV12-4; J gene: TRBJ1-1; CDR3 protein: CASSLAGIVEAFF